This entry describes one TCR beta chain. The sample comes from a study of Ad26.COV2.S vaccination and SARS-CoV-2 variants. There are 17 residues in the CDR3. Trimming took 0 bases from V and 4 from J; bases not matched to a gene: 4. Per the germline V gene, CDR1 is MNHEY and CDR2 is SMNVEV (reference sequence). Treatment of the sample: about 20 received Ad26.COV2.S at low or high dose, single or two shots; 5 received placebo; per-sample allocation not given. Samples were taken on day 63 after the first vaccine or placebo injection. Profiling relied on immunoSEQ multiplex PCR, and the TCRdb table lists in-frame clones only, not all of them. The sample holds hundreds of thousands of clones, about 88% seen once.

This chain links TRBV27 with TRBJ2-2; 11 bases are a match to TRBD2. The sequence was obtained from a person between 18 and 60 years old who received the Ad26.COV2.S COVID-19 vaccine or a placebo. The source material was peripheral blood, sampled in a trial of Ad26.COV2.S vaccine versus placebo. The CDR3 region is CASSLSKTSGVTGELFF. CDR3 sequence (DNA): TGTGCCAGCAGTTTATCGAAGACTAGCGGGGTCACCGGGGAGCTGTTTTTT.